A single sample is the source of the 5 T cell receptor beta chains below, sequenced in a study of low-dose radiotherapy and immunotherapy resistance in tumors. TRAV and TRBV primers primed cDNA for both TCRalpha and TCRbeta. Using a constant-region primer together with a V-primer adapter, TCRs were subjected to around 20 PCR cycles of amplification. TCRdb ran MiXCR on the reads and lists one entry per CDR3 protein. The profile shows about 39,000 distinct CDR3 sequences, roughly 28% of them singletons. Time point defined: before trial treatment. This specimen was PBMCs, taken before treatment. These receptors were taken from a male donor with gallbladder cancer.

The sample holds many counts of this clonotype. The chain employs TRBV27 and TRBJ1-6, with TRBD1 identical over 9 bases. The CDR3 is 15 residues long. Germline trimming cut 5 bases from V and 7 bases from J; bases unmatched to any gene: 6. Germline V lookup: CDR1 MNHEY, CDR2 SMNVEV (reference sequence). CDR3 nucleotide sequence: TGTGCCAGCAGTCCACAGGGGGCTTGGAATTCACCCCTCCACTTT. As protein: CASSPQGAWNSPLHF.

The chain combines TRBV4-1 with TRBJ2-7; 7 nucleotides align to TRBD1. The germline gives CDR1 MGHRA, CDR2 YSYEKL. Germline trimming cut 2 bases from V and 2 bases from J; bases unmatched to any gene: 6. This CDR3 comprises 15 residues. CDR3 in DNA: TGCGCCAGCAGCCAACCTCAAACAGGGGCCTACGAGCAGTACTTC. This translates into CASSQPQTGAYEQYF.

Points on this clonotype: This sequence is one base from a far larger clone and is likely a read error. CDR3: CASSLRRGYHEQYF. CDR3 bases: TGTGCCAGCAGCTTAAGGCGGGGGTACCACGAGCAGTACTTC. The V gene is TRBV7-2, the J gene TRBJ2-1; TRBD2 agrees at 7 bases. The J call is uncertain, as TRBJ2-7 better fits the DNA end. Germline V gene lookup returns CDR1 SGHTA and CDR2 FQGNSA. This CDR3 has 14 residues.

J is TRBJ1-1 and V is TRBV3-1, with no clear D. The V end was cut by 1 base, the J end by 1 base, with 7 bases between. The CDR3 runs 14 residues. The V gene's germline CDR1 is LGHDT and CDR2 YNNKEL (reference sequence). In DNA form, the CDR3 reads TGTGCCAGCAGCCAAGTTGGAGCGAACACTGAAGCTTTCTTT. This sequence encodes CASSQVGANTEAFF.

Within the sample, this clonotype is medium-sized. V gene TRBV5-1 combines with J gene TRBJ2-7; TRBD1 aligns across 9 bases. V lost 2 bases and J lost 7; bases outside the gene matches: 10. The CDR3 has 15 amino acids. CDR1 is SGHRS, CDR2 YFSETQ, per germline. The CDR3 here is CASSFTSGQGGEQYF. The CDR3 DNA is TGCGCCAGCAGCTTCACCTCGGGACAGGGTGGGGAGCAGTACTTC.